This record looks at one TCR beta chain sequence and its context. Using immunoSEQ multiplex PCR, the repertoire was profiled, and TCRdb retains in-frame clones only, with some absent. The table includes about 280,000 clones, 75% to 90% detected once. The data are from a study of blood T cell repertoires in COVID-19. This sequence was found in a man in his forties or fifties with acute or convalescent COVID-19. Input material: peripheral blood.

The CDR3 DNA follows: TGTGCCAGCAGTTTATCGTACAATCAGCCCCAGCATTTT. It encodes CASSLSYNQPQHF. The V call is TRBV12-3 or TRBV12-4, the J call TRBJ1-5; D is unclear. This CDR3 comprises 13 residues. The ends were cut back, 2 bases at V and 3 bases at J, with 5 bases in the middle.